In its sample, the clone carrying this TCR beta chain was seen a few times. Antigen: not known. The sample originates from a study of beta chain features in type 1 diabetes. Study-level findings and limits: VDJ junctions in type 1 diabetes patients carried more deletions and fewer insertions.

The study reverse transcribed the entire isolated RNA, so it sequenced expressed TCRB transcripts. Assay: immunoSEQ multiplex PCR; the TCRdb copy retains only in-frame clones and omits some. Found here are under 900,000 clones, under 20% of them singletons; the top ten hold around 0.02%. The origin of this receptor is a woman aged 18 to 35 in good health. The source material was naive CD4+ T cells from blood.

The CDR3 loop is CASSLLGQGRTGELFF. CDR3 nucleotides: TGTGCCAGCAGCTTGCTCGGACAGGGAAGAACCGGGGAGCTGTTTTTT. The chain is built from TRBV5-5 and TRBJ2-2, with 8 bases lining up with TRBD1. After removal of 1 base from V and 5 bases from J, the junction contained 7 bases not matched to a gene. This CDR3 contains 16 residues. Germline V gene sequence: CDR1 SGHKS, CDR2 YYEKEE (reference sequence).